This is a list of T cell receptor beta chains from one sample in a study of T-cell reconstitution after alpha-beta-depleted transplantation in children. TCRdb re-derived calls from the PCR reads in MiXCR, one entry per CDR3 protein. The repertoire consists of just over 950,000 distinct CDR3 sequences, with under 30% occurring once and the leading ten covering roughly 31%. Sequencing was performed on PBMCs, mostly from graft donor cells, taken 360 days after TCRalphabeta/CD19-depleted stem cell transplant. These receptors originate from a boy in the first two years of life who had a stem cell transplant for SCID, so the T cells may come from the graft donor. The CDR3 runs from the conserved cysteine through the conserved F or W. Each record gives: J gene, V gene, clone size, D gene, CDR3 DNA, CDR3 protein. The D gene is left open where the match is weak. Not every row has a clone size; where given, it reads once, few, many or a size class.

j_gene: TRBJ1-2
v_gene: TRBV20-1
abundance: .
d_gene: .
CDR3nt: TGCAGTGCTAGAGATCGCCCGGACGTAGGCTACACCTTC
CDR3aa: CSARDRPDVGYTF

j_gene: TRBJ2-5
v_gene: TRBV5-5
abundance: .
d_gene: .
CDR3nt: TGTGCCAGCACCCAGGAGAGGTTGAGGGAGACCCAGTACTTC
CDR3aa: CASTQERLRETQYF

j_gene: TRBJ2-7
v_gene: TRBV20-1
abundance: few
d_gene: TRBD1
CDR3nt: TGCAGTGCTAGAGATCTGAGGGGACAGGGGTTATACGAGCAGTACTTC
CDR3aa: CSARDLRGQGLYEQYF

j_gene: TRBJ1-1
v_gene: TRBV4-1
abundance: .
d_gene: TRBD1
CDR3nt: TGCGCCAGCAGCCTCCCACAGGGGACACCGAACACTGAAGCTTTCTTT
CDR3aa: CASSLPQGTPNTEAFF

j_gene: TRBJ2-7
v_gene: TRBV18
abundance: .
d_gene: .
CDR3nt: TGTGCCAGCTCACCGTTCGGGCCTTCTAGATACGAGCAGTACTTC
CDR3aa: CASSPFGPSRYEQYF

j_gene: TRBJ2-1
v_gene: TRBV7-8
abundance: once
d_gene: .
CDR3nt: TGTGCCAGCAGCTTCCACAGGCTCTCCTACAATGAGCAGTTCTTC
CDR3aa: CASSFHRLSYNEQFF

j_gene: TRBJ1-1
v_gene: TRBV11-2
abundance: .
d_gene: TRBD1
CDR3nt: TGTGCCAGCAGATTAGGGGACAGAAAGAACACTGAAGCTTTCTTT
CDR3aa: CASRLGDRKNTEAFF

j_gene: TRBJ2-4
v_gene: TRBV12-3/TRBV12-4
abundance: .
d_gene: .
CDR3nt: TGTGCCAGCACCCGGGACCTCCAAGCCAAAAACATTCAGTACTTC
CDR3aa: CASTRDLQAKNIQYF

j_gene: TRBJ2-7
v_gene: TRBV4-1
abundance: .
d_gene: TRBD2
CDR3nt: TGCGCCAGCAGCCAAGATCGTGGTGGGGGGGGTGCCTACGAGCAGTACTTC
CDR3aa: CASSQDRGGGGAYEQYF

j_gene: TRBJ2-7
v_gene: TRBV29-1
abundance: .
d_gene: .
CDR3nt: TGCAGCGTTGAGTGGGACGGTAGCTCCTACGAGCAGTACTTC
CDR3aa: CSVEWDGSSYEQYF